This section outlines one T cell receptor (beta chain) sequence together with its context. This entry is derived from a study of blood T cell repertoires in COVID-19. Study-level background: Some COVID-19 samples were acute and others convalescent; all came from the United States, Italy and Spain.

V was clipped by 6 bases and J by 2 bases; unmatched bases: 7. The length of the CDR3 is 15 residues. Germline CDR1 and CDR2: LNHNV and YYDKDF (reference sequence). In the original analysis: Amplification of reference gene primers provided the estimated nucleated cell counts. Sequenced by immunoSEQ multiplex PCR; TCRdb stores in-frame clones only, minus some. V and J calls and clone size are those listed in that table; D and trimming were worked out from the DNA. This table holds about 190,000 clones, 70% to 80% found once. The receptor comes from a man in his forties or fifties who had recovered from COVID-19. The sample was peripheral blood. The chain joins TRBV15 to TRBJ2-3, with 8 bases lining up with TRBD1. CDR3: CATSYDRGITDTQYF. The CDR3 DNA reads TGTGCCACCAGTTACGACAGGGGAATCACAGATACGCAGTATTTT.